This T cell receptor (beta chain) was observed in a study of blood T cell repertoires in COVID-19. This CDR3 contains 14 residues. CDR1 and CDR2 (germline): LNHDA, SQIVND (reference sequence). The ends were cut back, 7 bases at V and 5 bases at J, with 17 bases in the middle. Seattle enrolled patients during active infection and tracked them longitudinally. Original processing notes: Reference gene primers were amplified, and this amplification served to estimate nucleated cell counts. Repertoires were generated with immunoSEQ multiplex PCR, while TCRdb's copy carries only in-frame clones and drops some. The DNA gave D and trimming, while V, J and clone size come from that table. The table has about 200,000 clones, 85% seen once.

This TCR was recovered from a man in his sixties with COVID-19, enrolled during active disease. Sequencing was carried out using peripheral blood. The chain links TRBV19 to TRBJ1-2; D possibly corresponds to TRBD1 (6 bases). The CDR3 sequence: CASTLDRKPYGYTF. DNA of the CDR3: TGTGCCAGTACCCTGGACAGAAAACCTTATGGCTACACCTTC.